This T cell receptor (beta chain) appears in the sequencing data of a study of T cells in narcolepsy. Profiling relied on immunoSEQ multiplex PCR, and the TCRdb table lists in-frame clones only, not all of them. The data hold around 39,000 clones, with approximately 85% observed a single time. V was shortened by 7 bases and J by 6 bases, with 18 bases between the two germline ends. The length of the CDR3 is 14 residues. The V gene's germline CDR1 is SGHNT and CDR2 YYREEE (reference sequence). This clone was observed a single time. The sequence came from a human donor with narcolepsy. Material for sequencing was CD45RA- memory CD4+ T cells from PBMCs. The chain employs TRBV5-4 and TRBJ2-3; possibly TRBD1 for D (7 bases). The CDR3 region has the DNA TGTGCCAGCCGGACAGGAGGGCCGGGGGATACGCAGTATTTT. Protein sequence: CASRTGGPGDTQYF. The full variable domain, completed using reference TRBV5-4 and TRBJ2-3, is ETGVTQSPTHLIKTRGQQVTLRCSSQSGHNTVSWYQQALGQGPQFIFQYYREEENGRGNFPPRFSGLQFPNYSSELNVNALELDDSALYLCASRTGGPGDTQYFGPGTRLTVL.